The 16 T cell receptor beta chains given below trace back to one sample, sequenced in a study of T cell responses to AZD1222 COVID-19 vaccine. Clones were sequenced by immunoSEQ multiplex PCR, and TCRdb holds only the in-frame ones, with some missing. The repertoire holds approximately 130,000 clones, with over 85% as singletons. The starting material was peripheral blood, obtained 28 days after the second AZD1222 dose. These TCRs come from an adult who received the AZD1222 COVID-19 vaccine.

V and J are TRBV6-2 or TRBV6-3 and TRBJ1-5, with TRBD1 as a possible D gene (6 bases). The V gene lost 5 bases and the J gene lost 5 bases, with 13 bases spanning the gap. Germline values: CDR1 MNHEY, CDR2 SVGEGT. The CDR3 is 14 amino acids. This CDR3 reads CASSIGQPYQPQHF. The CDR3 DNA is TGTGCCAGCAGTATTGGACAGCCGTATCAGCCCCAGCATTTT.

CDR3 region: CASSMVAGQQETQYF. The CDR3 bases are TGTGCCAGTAGTATGGTAGCGGGACAACAAGAGACCCAGTACTTC. The chain combines TRBV19 with TRBJ2-5; 8 positions agree with TRBD2. The germline gives CDR1 LNHDA, CDR2 SQIVND (reference sequence). This CDR3 is built from 15 residues. The V and J ends lost 3 bases and 2 bases, in that order; junction bases with no gene match: 5.

This clone appeared once. The chain has TRBV7-6 and TRBJ2-7; no definite D call. Germline-derived CDR1 and CDR2 are SGHVS and FNYEAQ. V lost 4 bases, J lost 3 bases, and 10 bases lay in between. This CDR3 has 13 amino acids. The CDR3 DNA sequence: TGTGCCAGCAGCTCGTCGGGCAACTACGAGCAGTACTTC. Residues: CASSSSGNYEQYF.

DNA of the CDR3: TGTGCCAGCAGCTTAAGCGCGACGAGGGTAGGGGAGCAGTACTTC. This encodes CASSLSATRVGEQYF. The chain links TRBV7-2 to TRBJ2-7; a possible D gene is TRBD2 (5 bases). The ends were cut back, 2 bases at V and 7 bases at J, with 18 bases in the middle. Per germline, CDR1 SGHTA and CDR2 FQGNSA. CDR3 length: 15 amino acids.

For the CDR3, the DNA is TGTGCCAGCAGTTACCTAATCACAGGGGCCCCCCACAATGAGCAGTTCTTC. Protein product: CASSYLITGAPHNEQFF. V and J are TRBV6-2 or TRBV6-3 and TRBJ2-1; TRBD1 agrees at 7 bases. Per the germline V gene, CDR1 is MNHEY and CDR2 is SVGEGT. This CDR3 is 17 amino acids long. Trimming removed 2 bases from V and 5 bases from J; junction bases left unmatched: 12.

In nucleotides, the CDR3 is TGTGCCAGCATCTCGACTCTGCACACTGAAGCTTTCTTT. It codes for CASISTLHTEAFF. The gene calls are TRBV28 and TRBJ1-1; the D is unclear. The V gene lost 7 bases and the J gene lost 3 bases, with 12 bases spanning the gap. Germline V lookup: CDR1 MDHEN, CDR2 SYDVKM. This CDR3 has 13 amino acids.

The chain carries TRBV30 and TRBJ1-2, with 9 bases aligning to TRBD1. The CDR3 consists of 13 residues. Germline-derived CDR1 and CDR2 are GTSNPN and SVGIG (reference sequence). Trimming at V came to 8 bases and at J to 6 bases, leaving 10 bases not matched to a gene. The CDR3, as DNA: TGTGCCGGGGTATGGGACAGGGTACATGGCTACACCTTC. The encoded protein is CAGVWDRVHGYTF. The variable domain in full, with the rest retrieved from reference TRBV30 and TRBJ1-2, is SQTIHQWPATLVQPVGSPLSLECTVEGTSNPNLYWYRQAAGRGLQLLFYSVGIGQISSEVPQNLSASRPQDRQFILSSKKLLLSDSGFYLCAGVWDRVHGYTFGSGTRLTVV.

The chain employs TRBV7-9 and TRBJ1-2; D remains ambiguous. V lost 5 bases, J lost 4 bases, and 14 bases lay in between. Germline CDR1 SEHNR, CDR2 FQNEAQ (reference sequence). The CDR3 runs 14 residues. CDR3 in DNA: TGTGCCAGCAGCCAGATGGGCGTCAGCTATGGCTACACCTTC. This sequence encodes CASSQMGVSYGYTF.

V usage is TRBV9 and J usage is TRBJ2-3; D possibly matches TRBD1 or TRBD2 (5 bases each). Trimming removed 4 bases at V and 2 bases at J, with 14 bases between. The V gene's germline CDR1 is SGDLS and CDR2 YYNGEE. CDR3 length: 15 residues. CDR3 in amino acids: CASSPPGANTDTQYF. The DNA for the CDR3 is TGTGCCAGCAGCCCCCCCGGGGCAAACACAGATACGCAGTATTTT.

V is TRBV7-2 and J is TRBJ2-1, with 7 bases matching TRBD2. V lost 5 bases, J lost 9 bases, and 4 bases stayed unmatched. CDR1 and CDR2 (germline): SGHTA, FQGNSA. The CDR3 is 12 amino acids. The CDR3 is CASSNSGPEQFF. The CDR3 DNA follows: TGTGCCAGCAGCAATAGCGGGCCTGAGCAGTTCTTC.

The chain links TRBV29-1 to TRBJ2-2; 9 nucleotides agree with TRBD2. The CDR3 runs 14 residues. The V gene end was trimmed by 3 bases and the J gene end by 8 bases; junction bases not matched to a gene: 7. Germline-derived CDR1 and CDR2 are SQVTM and ANQGSEA. The CDR3 DNA reads TGCAGCGTTGAGTTAGTAGCGGGGGAGGGGGAGCTGTTTTTT. It translates to CSVELVAGEGELFF.

V gene TRBV2 combines with J gene TRBJ2-5, with D perhaps being TRBD1 or TRBD2 (6 bases each). Germline lookup yields CDR1 SNHLY and CDR2 FYNNEI. CDR3 length: 13 amino acids. With 7 bases removed from V and 1 base from J, the gap between germline ends came to 10 bases. CDR3 DNA: TGTGCCAGCACCCGGGGGCTCCAAGAGACCCAGTACTTC. It specifies CASTRGLQETQYF.

The chain joins TRBV15 to TRBJ1-3; D is possibly TRBD1 (5 bases). The CDR3 loop spans 15 amino acids. Trimming pared 0 bases from V and 1 base from J, leaving 7 bases between. The germline CDR1 and CDR2 sequences are LNHNV and YYDKDF (reference sequence). CDR3 amino acids: CATSRDTGSGNTIYF. CDR3 coding DNA: TGTGCCACCAGCAGAGACACAGGATCTGGAAACACCATATATTTT.

The chain has TRBV10-3 and TRBJ2-2, with TRBD1 matching 8 bases. The germline gives CDR1 ENHRY, CDR2 SYGVKD. With V trimmed by 8 bases and J by 5 bases, 7 bases remained unmatched. The CDR3 is 14 residues long. This CDR3 is CAIPGQGGTGELFF. In nucleotides, the CDR3 is TGTGCCATCCCCGGACAGGGTGGGACCGGGGAGCTGTTTTTT.

The V call is TRBV28, the J call TRBJ2-7, with a tentative D call TRBD2 (6 bases). Germline V gene lookup returns CDR1 MDHEN and CDR2 SYDVKM. The CDR3 covers 17 residues. V was shortened by 5 bases and J by 9 bases, with 29 bases between the two germline ends. The CDR3 spells CASSPGERSGPPRGQYF. For the CDR3, the DNA is TGTGCCAGCAGTCCCGGGGAGCGAAGCGGGCCCCCCCGGGGGCAGTACTTC.

This chain connects TRBV19 to TRBJ2-1, with TRBD1 matching over 10 bases. The germline V gene encodes CDR1 LNHDA and CDR2 SQIVND (reference sequence). Unmatched junction bases numbered 8, after V lost 0 bases and J lost 6 bases. CDR3 length: 17 amino acids. The CDR3 protein is CASSIDRSRQGANEQFF. The CDR3, as DNA: TGTGCCAGTAGTATAGATCGCTCGAGACAGGGGGCCAATGAGCAGTTCTTC. The complete variable domain, with remaining parts taken from reference TRBV19 and TRBJ2-1, reads DGGITQSPKYLFRKEGQNVTLSCEQNLNHDAMYWYRQDPGQGLRLIYYSQIVNDFQKGDIAEGYSVSREKKESFPLTVTSAQKNPTAFYLCASSIDRSRQGANEQFFGPGTRLTVL.